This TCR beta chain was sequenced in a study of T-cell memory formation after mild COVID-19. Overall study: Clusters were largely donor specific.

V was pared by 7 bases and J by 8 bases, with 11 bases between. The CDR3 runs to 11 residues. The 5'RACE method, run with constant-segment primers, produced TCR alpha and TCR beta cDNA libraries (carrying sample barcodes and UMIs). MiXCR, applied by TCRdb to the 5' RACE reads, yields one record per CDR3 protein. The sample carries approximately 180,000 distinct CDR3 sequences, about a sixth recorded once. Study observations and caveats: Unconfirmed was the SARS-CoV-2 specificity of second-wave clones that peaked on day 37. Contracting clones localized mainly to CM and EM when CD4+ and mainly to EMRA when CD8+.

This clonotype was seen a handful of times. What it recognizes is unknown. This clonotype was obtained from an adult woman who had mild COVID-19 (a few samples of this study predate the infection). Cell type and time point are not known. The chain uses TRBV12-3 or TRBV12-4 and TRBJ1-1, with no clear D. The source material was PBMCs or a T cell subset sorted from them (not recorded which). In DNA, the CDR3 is TGTGCCAGCACCCTCTGGTCAGAAGCTTTCTTT. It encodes CASTLWSEAFF.